This entry describes one T cell receptor beta chain. The data were taken from a study of control samples from healthy donors and cancer patients. The assay was immunoSEQ multiplex PCR, and TCRdb's table has in-frame clones only and misses some. The sample has 160,000 or so clones, roughly 95% seen once. The CDR3 spans 16 residues. The V gene's germline CDR1 is LNHDA and CDR2 SQIVND (reference sequence). V was cut by 2 bases and J by 0 bases, with 10 bases left in between. The chain is built from TRBV19 and TRBJ1-4; D may be TRBD1 (5 bases). The sequencing sample was made of blood. This receptor was taken from a woman in her twenties or thirties in good health. In DNA, the CDR3 is TGTGCCAGTAGTATATCCGGGGGAGCAACTAATGAAAAACTGTTTTTT. It translates to CASSISGGATNEKLFF. Together with reference TRBV19 and TRBJ1-4, the CDR3 gives the full variable domain: DGGITQSPKYLFRKEGQNVTLSCEQNLNHDAMYWYRQDPGQGLRLIYYSQIVNDFQKGDIAEGYSVSREKKESFPLTVTSAQKNPTAFYLCASSISGGATNEKLFFGSGTQLSVL.